These 17 T cell receptor beta chains were all obtained from the same sample, sequenced in a study of T-cell memory formation after mild COVID-19. TCRdb redid the calling of the 5' RACE reads with MiXCR, one entry per CDR3 protein. The sample includes more than 150,000 distinct CDR3 sequences, 18% of them seen just once. Sample: PBMCs or a T cell subset sorted from them (not recorded which). All receptors derive from a young man who had mild COVID-19 (a few samples of this study predate the infection). Cell type and time point are not known.

The V gene is TRBV10-3, the J gene TRBJ1-1; D perhaps matches TRBD1 (6 bases). In germline, CDR1 is ENHRY, CDR2 SYGVKD. V was shortened by 6 bases and J by 2 bases, with 13 bases between the two germline ends. This CDR3 is built from 14 residues. CDR3 DNA sequence: TGTGCCATCAGGATACAGGGCGTAAACACTGAAGCTTTCTTT. Amino acids: CAIRIQGVNTEAFF.

This clonotype was picked up a small number of times. The CDR3 DNA sequence: TGTGCCAGCAGCCCAAATATGGGGAACAGGGACACCGGGGAGCTGTTTTTT. Encoded protein: CASSPNMGNRDTGELFF. This chain links TRBV7-3 with TRBJ2-2; perhaps TRBD1 as D (6 bases). Trimming shortened V by 5 bases and J by 3 bases, and 19 bases separated the two germline ends. In germline, CDR1 is SGHTA, CDR2 FQGTGA. The CDR3 has 17 residues.

The V call is TRBV11-2, the J call TRBJ2-4; TRBD2 aligns across 7 bases. Germline assignment: CDR1 SGHAT and CDR2 FQNNGV. The CDR3 contains 14 residues. Trimming at V came to 5 bases and at J to 6 bases, leaving 7 bases not matched to a gene. The CDR3 DNA sequence: TGTGCCAGCAGCCCCTTGGGACTACGAAACATTCAGTACTTC. Protein: CASSPLGLRNIQYF.

In this sample, this clonotype turned up a few times. CDR3 in DNA: TGTGCCAGCAGCCTGCGCGGGGGGGACTACAATGAGCAGTTCTTC. It codes for CASSLRGGDYNEQFF. The chain employs TRBV7-3 and TRBJ2-1, with 9 nucleotides matching TRBD2. The ends lost 5 bases at V and 3 bases at J; junction bases unmatched: 5. CDR1 and CDR2 (germline): SGHTA, FQGTGA. The CDR3 spans 15 residues.

The V gene is TRBV2, the J gene TRBJ2-7; D remains ambiguous. This CDR3 comprises 11 residues. Trimming removed 6 bases from V and 2 bases from J, with 5 bases in between. From germline, CDR1 is SNHLY and CDR2 FYNNEI. CDR3 nucleotide sequence: TGTGCCAGCAGCGACGCCTACGAGCAGTACTTC. Protein sequence: CASSDAYEQYF.

Ten or more counts support this clonotype. The J gene is TRBJ1-5, the V gene TRBV4-1; 7 bases fit TRBD1. With V trimmed by 5 bases and J by 5 bases, 12 bases remained unmatched. The CDR3 contains 16 residues. Germline V gene sequence: CDR1 MGHRA, CDR2 YSYEKL. CDR3: CASSLRQGRGYQPQHF. The CDR3 DNA sequence: TGCGCCAGCAGCTTACGACAGGGCAGGGGGTATCAGCCCCAGCATTTT.

This clonotype turned up a few times. The genes are TRBV5-1 and TRBJ1-4; TRBD1 is a possible D gene (6 bases). The V and J ends lost 4 bases and 6 bases respectively, with 16 bases between them. This CDR3 spans 15 amino acids. Germline CDR1 SGHRS, CDR2 YFSETQ. The CDR3 protein is CASSGGTGRYEKLFF. CDR3 DNA sequence: TGCGCCAGCAGCGGGGGCACGGGTCGGTATGAAAAACTGTTTTTT. Variable domain in full (rest from reference TRBV5-1 and TRBJ1-4): KAGVTQTPRYLIKTRGQQVTLSCSPISGHRSVSWYQQTPGQGLQFLFEYFSETQRNKGNFPGRFSGRQFSNSRSEMNVSTLELGDSALYLCASSGGTGRYEKLFFGSGTQLSVL.

This chain joins TRBV20-1 and TRBJ1-5, with D possibly TRBD1 on 6 matching bases. V was pared by 5 bases and J by 6 bases, with 17 bases between. The germline V gene encodes CDR1 DFQATT and CDR2 SNEGSKA (reference sequence). CDR3 size: 14 residues. CDR3: CSAGGGGSTQPQHF. CDR3 nucleotide sequence: TGCAGTGCTGGGGGGGGGGGCTCAACTCAGCCCCAGCATTTT.

The sample holds a few counts of this clonotype. V and J are TRBV3-1 and TRBJ2-7; 12 nucleotides line up with TRBD1. The CDR3 consists of 15 residues. Trimming removed 3 bases from V and 2 bases from J; junction bases left unmatched: 2. Looked up from germline, CDR1 is LGHDT and CDR2 is YNNKEL (reference sequence). The CDR3 sequence is CASSQGQGAPYEQYF. The CDR3 nucleotides read TGTGCCAGCAGCCAGGGACAGGGGGCTCCCTACGAGCAGTACTTC.

This clonotype was counted a few times. The rearrangement uses TRBV3-1 and TRBJ2-5; D is tentatively TRBD1 or TRBD2 (6 bases each). CDR3 length equals 13 residues. V shed 7 bases and J shed 2 bases, with 11 bases lying between them. Per germline, CDR1 LGHDT and CDR2 YNNKEL (reference sequence). As DNA, the CDR3 is TGTGCCAGCACTTTAGGGGGGCAAGAGACCCAGTACTTC. Protein product: CASTLGGQETQYF.

There are a few counts of this clonotype. V usage is TRBV2 and J usage is TRBJ1-3; 8 nucleotides line up with TRBD1. CDR3 length equals 13 residues. Germline assignment: CDR1 SNHLY and CDR2 FYNNEI. J gave up 7 bases and V 6 bases, and 5 bases lay outside the gene matches. CDR3 sequence (DNA): TGTGCCAGCAGGACAGGGGATGGGAACACCATATATTTT. Protein product: CASRTGDGNTIYF.

This chain connects TRBV7-6 to TRBJ1-1; D is unclear. CDR1 is SGHVS and CDR2 is FNYEAQ in the germline V gene. The CDR3 runs to 13 residues. V lost 3 bases, J lost 4 bases, and 9 bases lay in between. For the CDR3, the DNA is TGTGCCAGCAGCTTTAGCAGATTCACTGAAGCTTTCTTT. Amino acids: CASSFSRFTEAFF.

This sequence joins TRBV7-2 and TRBJ1-5; D is possibly TRBD1 (5 bases). This CDR3 has 13 amino acids. Germline lookup yields CDR1 SGHTA and CDR2 FQGNSA. The V and J ends lost 4 bases and 9 bases respectively, with 13 bases between them. The CDR3 sequence is CASSSDSNVPQHF. CDR3 nucleotides: TGTGCCAGCAGCTCCGACAGTAACGTGCCCCAGCATTTT.

This clonotype was seen a handful of times. The V and J genes are TRBV7-8 and TRBJ2-3, with 9 bases identical to TRBD2. CDR3 length: 16 residues. Trimming removed 5 bases from V and 4 bases from J; junction bases left unmatched: 10. CDR1 and CDR2 (germline): SGHVS, FQNEAQ. CDR3 in DNA: TGTGCCAGCAGCGCATCCGGGACTAGCTTCGCAGATACGCAGTATTTT. This translates into CASSASGTSFADTQYF.

This chain joins TRBV24-1 and TRBJ2-5, with D possibly being TRBD1 (5 bases). V was shortened by 6 bases and J by 5 bases, with 12 bases between the two germline ends. The CDR3 is 13 residues long. Germline-derived CDR1 and CDR2 are KGHDR and SFDVKD. The CDR3 is CATSLRGSETQYF. CDR3 nucleotides: TGTGCCACCAGTCTTAGGGGTTCGGAGACCCAGTACTTC.

This clonotype showed up many times. The chain has TRBV20-1 and TRBJ1-2, with 7 bases lining up with TRBD1. The CDR3 sequence is 12 residues long. Germline V gene sequence: CDR1 DFQATT, CDR2 SNEGSKA (reference sequence). The V gene end was trimmed by 3 bases and the J gene end by 8 bases; junction bases not matched to a gene: 6. The CDR3 region has the DNA TGCAGTGCTAGGGGGGACAGACGAGGCTACACCTTC. This encodes CSARGDRRGYTF.

The chain uses TRBV2 and TRBJ2-1; 11 bases line up with TRBD2. V shed 4 bases, J shed 10 bases, and the junction held 6 bases outside the gene matches. Germline V CDR1 and CDR2: SNHLY, FYNNEI. The CDR3 has 14 residues. In DNA, the CDR3 is TGTGCCAGCAGTGTAGCTAGCGGGGGGTTGGAGCAGTTCTTC. Protein sequence: CASSVASGGLEQFF. Looking up the rest from reference TRBV2 and TRBJ2-1 gives the full variable domain: EPEVTQTPSHQVTQMGQEVILRCVPISNHLYFYWYRQILGQKVEFLVSFYNNEISEKSEIFDDQFSVERPDGSNFTLKIRSTKLEDSAMYFCASSVASGGLEQFFGPGTRLTVL.